There are a few counts of the clone carrying this TCR beta chain. The antigen is undetermined. One entry per CDR3 protein results from TCRdb running MiXCR on the RT-PCR reads. The data contain hundreds of thousands of distinct CDR3 sequences, approximately 24% of them seen just once; the ten biggest clones take up around 1.8%. The record originates from a study of response to subunit inactivated influenza vaccine. Overall study findings and caveats: Every seasonal influenza vaccination brings in few new T cells, the authors suggested.

This sequence originates from a middle-aged man who received an inactivated influenza vaccine. The material was CD4+ T cells sorted from PBMCs, obtained roughly 5 days after vaccination.

Here the CDR3 reads CASSLVQGSNQPQHF. Written as DNA, the CDR3 is TGTGCCAGCAGCTTAGTACAGGGGAGCAATCAGCCCCAGCATTTT. The rearrangement uses TRBV7-2 and TRBJ1-5, with TRBD1 matching over 7 bases. The trim removed 1 base at V and 1 base at J, leaving 1 base unmatched. The CDR3 covers 15 residues. In germline, CDR1 is SGHTA, CDR2 FQGNSA.